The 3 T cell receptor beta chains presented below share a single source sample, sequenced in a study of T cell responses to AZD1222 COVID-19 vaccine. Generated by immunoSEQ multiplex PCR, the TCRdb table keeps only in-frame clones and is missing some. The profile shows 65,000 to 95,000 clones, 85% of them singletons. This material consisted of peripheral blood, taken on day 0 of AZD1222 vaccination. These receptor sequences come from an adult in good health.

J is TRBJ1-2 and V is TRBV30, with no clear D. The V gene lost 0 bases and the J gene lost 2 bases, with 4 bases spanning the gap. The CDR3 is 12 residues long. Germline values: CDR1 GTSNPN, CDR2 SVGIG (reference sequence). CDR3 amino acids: CAWSVSNYGYTF. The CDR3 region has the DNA TGTGCCTGGAGTGTTTCGAACTATGGCTACACCTTC. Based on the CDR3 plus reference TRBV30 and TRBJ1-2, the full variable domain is SQTIHQWPATLVQPVGSPLSLECTVEGTSNPNLYWYRQAAGRGLQLLFYSVGIGQISSEVPQNLSASRPQDRQFILSSKKLLLSDSGFYLCAWSVSNYGYTFGSGTRLTVV.

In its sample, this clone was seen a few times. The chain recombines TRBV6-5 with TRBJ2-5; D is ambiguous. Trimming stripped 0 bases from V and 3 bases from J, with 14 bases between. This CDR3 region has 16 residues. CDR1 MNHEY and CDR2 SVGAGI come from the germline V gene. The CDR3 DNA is TGTGCCAGCAGTTACTCGAGACGGCACGCGAAAGAGACCCAGTACTTC. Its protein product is CASSYSRRHAKETQYF.

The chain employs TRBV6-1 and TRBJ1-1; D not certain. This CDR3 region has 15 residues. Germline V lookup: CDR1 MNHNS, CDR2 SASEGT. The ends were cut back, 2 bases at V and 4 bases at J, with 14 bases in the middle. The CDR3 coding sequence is TGTGCCAGCAGTGAACTGGGCAGGCTGGGCACTGAAGCTTTCTTT. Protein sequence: CASSELGRLGTEAFF.